Following are 27 T cell receptor beta chains from one sample sequenced in a study of cytomegalovirus exposure and HLA in healthy donors. Primers: 60 Vbeta forward and 13 Jbeta reverse. TCRdb keeps only in-frame clones here, not all; method: immunoSEQ multiplex PCR. The sample records 100,000 to 150,000 clones, approximately 80% being singletons. Material: PBMCs. The receptors shown here come from a woman aged 40 to 50 in good health and CMV-seropositive.

This clone has only one observation. The chain carries TRBV5-1 and TRBJ1-2; 7 positions match TRBD1. The CDR3 contains 15 residues. CDR1 is SGHRS and CDR2 is YFSETQ in the germline V gene. The junction had 11 bases not matched to a gene; V was cut back by 5 bases and J by 4 bases. The DNA for the CDR3 is TGCGCCAGCAGACGGGACAGCGAGTTTCCCTATGGCTACACCTTC. Translating gives CASRRDSEFPYGYTF.

This clone was picked up one time. This rearrangement joins TRBV5-1 to TRBJ2-3, with TRBD1 matching over 7 bases. This CDR3 is built from 15 residues. V dropped 5 bases and J dropped 4; count of bases not matched to a gene: 10. Germline assignment: CDR1 SGHRS and CDR2 YFSETQ. The CDR3 protein is CASRRQGGDADTQYF. DNA for the CDR3: TGCGCCAGCAGGAGACAGGGCGGAGACGCAGATACGCAGTATTTT. The whole variable domain, filled in from reference TRBV5-1 and TRBJ2-3, reads KAGVTQTPRYLIKTRGQQVTLSCSPISGHRSVSWYQQTPGQGLQFLFEYFSETQRNKGNFPGRFSGRQFSNSRSEMNVSTLELGDSALYLCASRRQGGDADTQYFGPGTRLTVL.

The chain joins TRBV28 to TRBJ1-5, with 9 bases lining up with TRBD1. Trimming cost V 6 bases and J 5 bases; bases outside gene matches: 8. The CDR3 has 15 amino acids. Germline V CDR1 and CDR2: MDHEN, SYDVKM. CDR3: CASREDRGGHQPQHF. The CDR3 nucleotides read TGTGCCAGCAGAGAGGACAGGGGTGGACATCAGCCCCAGCATTTT.

The chain is built from TRBV6-6 and TRBJ2-1; 12 bases map to TRBD2. Germline lookup yields CDR1 MNHNY and CDR2 SVGAGI (reference sequence). The CDR3 sequence is 15 residues long. V trimming: 5 bases; J trimming: 9 bases; junction bases outside the gene matches: 8. The CDR3, as DNA: TGTGCCAGCAGTGAGACTAGCGGGAGTAAGGGTGAGCAGTTCTTC. This codes for CASSETSGSKGEQFF.

V usage is TRBV29-1 and J usage is TRBJ2-3; 9 bases map to TRBD2. J lost 1 base, V lost 1 base, and 6 bases had no gene match. Germline loops: CDR1 SQVTM, CDR2 ANQGSEA. The CDR3 has 16 residues. The CDR3 bases are TGCAGCGTTGAAGGGGGACTAGCTGGGGGCACAGATACGCAGTATTTT. Translating gives CSVEGGLAGGTDTQYF.

The rearrangement uses TRBV7-2 and TRBJ1-1; 8 positions match TRBD1. Germline CDR1 is SGHTA and CDR2 is FQGNSA. Unmatched junction bases numbered 14, after V lost 7 bases and J lost 4 bases. This CDR3 has 16 residues. The DNA of the CDR3 is TGTGCCAGCACCCAAACCCCACGACAGGGGTCCACTGAAGCTTTCTTT. This encodes CASTQTPRQGSTEAFF.

This clone was seen just once. The CDR3 loop is CASSLVVRRDTEAFF. In nucleotides, the CDR3 is TGTGCCAGCAGCTTGGTGGTCCGGAGGGACACTGAAGCTTTCTTT. The chain employs TRBV5-5 and TRBJ1-1, with D uncertain. This CDR3 comprises 15 residues. Germline-derived CDR1 and CDR2 are SGHKS and YYEKEE (reference sequence). V lost 0 bases to trimming and J lost 3 bases, with 12 bases between them.

The chain joins TRBV6-1 to TRBJ2-1, with 13 bases matching TRBD2. The CDR3 extends over 18 amino acids. V gave up 0 bases and J gave up 6 bases; unmatched junction bases: 8. CDR1 is MNHNS and CDR2 is SASEGT in the germline V gene. The CDR3 here is CASSEAWAGTSGVNEQFF. In DNA form, the CDR3 reads TGTGCCAGCAGTGAAGCGTGGGCAGGGACTAGCGGGGTCAATGAGCAGTTCTTC.

The V and J genes are TRBV10-3 and TRBJ1-1; no clear D. CDR1 and CDR2 from the germline V gene are ENHRY and SYGVKD. V was pared by 2 bases and J by 2 bases, with 15 bases between. This CDR3 has 16 residues. CDR3 sequence reads: CAISEVGAAANTEAFF. CDR3 nucleotides: TGTGCCATCAGTGAGGTCGGTGCGGCAGCCAACACTGAAGCTTTCTTT.

The chain links TRBV6-1 to TRBJ1-5; D is unresolved. This CDR3 is 16 amino acids long. Germline V gene lookup returns CDR1 MNHNS and CDR2 SASEGT. V lost 0 bases, J lost 1 base, and 10 bases lay in between. In nucleotides, the CDR3 is TGTGCCAGCAGTGAAGCGCTCACCTACAGCAATCAGCCCCAGCATTTT. It yields the protein CASSEALTYSNQPQHF.

The genes are TRBV2 and TRBJ2-1, with TRBD2 matching 13 bases. Germline V gives CDR1 SNHLY, CDR2 FYNNEI. CDR3 length: 17 residues. V lost 4 bases and J lost 3; bases outside the gene matches: 6. The CDR3 DNA reads TGTGCCAGCAGTGCTACTAGCGGGAGGGCATTCTACAATGAGCAGTTCTTC. This encodes CASSATSGRAFYNEQFF.

The chain couples TRBV9 to TRBJ2-1; D is perhaps TRBD2 (7 bases). The CDR3 is made up of 17 amino acids. The germline V gene encodes CDR1 SGDLS and CDR2 YYNGEE. V lost 4 bases to trimming and J lost 1 base, with 18 bases between them. CDR3 nucleotides: TGTGCCAGCAGCACTGGGGGCGGGAGCGGATCCTACAATGAGCAGTTCTTC. Encoded protein: CASSTGGGSGSYNEQFF.

This clone was counted only a few times. This rearrangement joins TRBV5-6 to TRBJ2-2; TRBD2 matches 7 bases. This CDR3 spans 18 amino acids. Germline assignment: CDR1 SGHDT and CDR2 YYEEEE. V lost 0 bases to trimming and J lost 0 bases; unmatched junction nucleotides: 8. This CDR3 is CASSLAGWLAANTGELFF. The DNA for the CDR3 is TGTGCCAGCAGCTTGGCGGGATGGCTAGCGGCGAACACCGGGGAGCTGTTTTTT.

The rearrangement uses TRBV2 and TRBJ2-5; possibly TRBD2 for D (5 bases). Trimming pared 3 bases from V and 4 bases from J, leaving 12 bases between. The CDR3 is 14 residues long. Per the germline V gene, CDR1 is SNHLY and CDR2 is FYNNEI. The CDR3 spells CASSERATPETQYF. In DNA form, the CDR3 reads TGTGCCAGCAGTGAGAGGGCCACCCCAGAGACCCAGTACTTC.

This chain connects TRBV19 to TRBJ1-2; no definite D call. The CDR3 covers 14 residues. The V gene lost 1 base and the J gene lost 2 bases, with 8 bases spanning the gap. CDR1 and CDR2 from the germline V gene are LNHDA and SQIVND (reference sequence). The DNA of the CDR3 is TGTGCCAGTAGTATAGTGGGCAGAAACTATGGCTACACCTTC. Amino acid sequence: CASSIVGRNYGYTF.

The chain employs TRBV28 and TRBJ2-7; D is possibly TRBD1 (5 bases). Germline V gives CDR1 MDHEN, CDR2 SYDVKM. The CDR3 totals 13 residues. V shed 6 bases and J shed 7 bases, with 16 bases lying between them. CDR3: CASSPNPGHEQYF. In DNA form, the CDR3 reads TGTGCCAGCAGCCCCAACCCAGGGCATGAGCAGTACTTC.

This clone was detected once. The rearrangement links TRBV6-5 to TRBJ2-3; no definite D call. Germline V gene lookup returns CDR1 MNHEY and CDR2 SVGAGI. The ends were cut back, 4 bases at V and 0 bases at J, with 11 bases in the middle. This CDR3 contains 15 residues. The CDR3 DNA sequence: TGTGCCAGCAGTTTAAGCTATTCTAGCACAGATACGCAGTATTTT. Amino acid sequence: CASSLSYSSTDTQYF.

The count of this clone is one. This chain connects TRBV19 to TRBJ1-2; 8 bases align to TRBD1. The CDR3 runs 13 residues. Looked up from germline, CDR1 is LNHDA and CDR2 is SQIVND (reference sequence). V was clipped by 7 bases and J by 3 bases; unmatched bases: 4. The CDR3 coding sequence is TGTGCCAGTAAGATACAGGGGGACTATGGCTACACCTTC. It yields the protein CASKIQGDYGYTF.

V usage is TRBV28 and J usage is TRBJ2-7; 10 bases align to TRBD1. With 0 bases clipped from V and 3 bases from J, the junction kept 2 bases outside the gene matches. This CDR3 spans 15 amino acids. CDR1 and CDR2 (germline): MDHEN, SYDVKM. CDR3 nucleotide sequence: TGTGCCAGCAGTTTATGGAGGGACAGGGGCTACGAGCAGTACTTC. It encodes CASSLWRDRGYEQYF.

The chain uses TRBV4-2 and TRBJ2-7, with D unresolved. The CDR3 totals 12 residues. Trimming shortened V by 1 base and J by 7 bases, and 8 bases separated the two germline ends. Germline V gene sequence: CDR1 LGHNA, CDR2 YNFKEQ. CDR3 DNA: TGTGCCAGCAGCCAAGTGAAGGAGGAGCAGTACTTC. Translation: CASSQVKEEQYF.

The V gene is TRBV25-1, the J gene TRBJ1-6; no firm D call. V dropped 6 bases and J dropped 1 base, with 10 bases sitting between them. Germline V lookup: CDR1 MGHDK, CDR2 SYGVNS. This CDR3 is built from 15 residues. The CDR3 nucleotides are TGTGCCAGCAGGGAACCGGGATCCTATAATTCACCCCTCCACTTT. This codes for CASREPGSYNSPLHF.

The count of this clone is one. The chain uses TRBV28 and TRBJ1-1; D may be TRBD1 (6 bases). Germline CDR1 is MDHEN and CDR2 is SYDVKM. Trimming removed 2 bases from V and 7 bases from J, with 17 bases in between. The CDR3 runs to 15 residues. CDR3 sequence: CASSLRGARRGEAFF. The DNA of the CDR3 is TGTGCCAGCAGTTTACGGGGGGCGAGGAGGGGTGAAGCTTTCTTT.

The chain recombines TRBV5-1 with TRBJ1-4; a weak D match, TRBD1 (5 bases). This CDR3 has 14 amino acids. Deletions cut 4 bases from V and 4 bases from J, with 11 bases between. Germline V CDR1 and CDR2: SGHRS, YFSETQ. In DNA, the CDR3 is TGCGCCAGCAGCCTCGGGACTGTTAATGAAAAACTGTTTTTT. It specifies CASSLGTVNEKLFF.

This clone occurred a few times. The chain recombines TRBV29-1 with TRBJ2-5; 7 nucleotides agree with TRBD1. The germline V gene encodes CDR1 SQVTM and CDR2 ANQGSEA. This CDR3 has 14 residues. Trimming at V came to 3 bases and at J to 2 bases, leaving 6 bases not matched to a gene. The CDR3 DNA reads as TGCAGCGTTGAGCCCGGGACAGTACAAGAGACCCAGTACTTC. It encodes CSVEPGTVQETQYF.

The chain joins TRBV6-5 to TRBJ2-3; a weak D match, TRBD2 (5 bases). V dropped 1 base and J dropped 3 bases, with 14 bases sitting between them. Germline assignment: CDR1 MNHEY and CDR2 SVGAGI. The CDR3 consists of 16 residues. The CDR3 region is CASSYFGGLRTDTQYF. As DNA, the CDR3 is TGTGCCAGCAGTTACTTTGGCGGGCTCAGGACAGATACGCAGTATTTT.

The chain recombines TRBV5-6 with TRBJ1-1; D uncertain. The CDR3 totals 12 residues. V gave up 4 bases and J gave up 7 bases, with 11 bases separating them. CDR1 is SGHDT and CDR2 is YYEEEE in the germline V gene. CDR3 residues: CASSPPFGEAFF. In DNA, the CDR3 is TGTGCCAGCAGCCCTCCGTTCGGTGAAGCTTTCTTT.

The chain carries TRBV11-2 and TRBJ2-1; weak D call: TRBD2 (6 bases). The CDR3 sequence is 12 residues long. Trimming left V 8 bases short and J 1 base short, with 6 bases between. CDR1 SGHAT and CDR2 FQNNGV come from the germline V gene. Written as DNA, the CDR3 is TGTGCCAGCGGACTATCCTACAATGAGCAGTTCTTC. Translating gives CASGLSYNEQFF. Complete variable domain (other parts from reference TRBV11-2 and TRBJ2-1): EAGVAQSPRYKIIEKRQSVAFWCNPISGHATLYWYQQILGQGPKLLIQFQNNGVVDDSQLPKDRFSAERLKGVDSTLKIQPAKLEDSAVYLCASGLSYNEQFFGPGTRLTVL.